This T cell receptor (beta chain) was documented in a study of T cells in tumors after PD-1 blockade. Background on the study: A subset received ongoing vismodegib 150 mg daily alongside anti-PD-1 therapy. On average, peripheral blood gave some 110,000 TCR templates and under 40,000 unique clonotypes.

V was trimmed by 4 bases and J by 3 bases, leaving 4 bases between them. This CDR3 is 12 amino acids long. Per the germline V gene, CDR1 is SGHNT and CDR2 is YYREEE (reference sequence). Libraries were prepared by immunoSEQ multiplex PCR; TCRdb keeps only in-frame clonotypes and omits some of them. The sample has 54,000 or so clones; around 77% are singletons. Template: tumor biopsy or peripheral blood genomic DNA, roughly 600-6,004 ng per sample. This chain uses TRBV5-4 with TRBJ2-2; D gene unclear. The sequencing here drew on PBMCs, taken before anti-PD-1 treatment. The origin of this receptor is a human donor with basal cell carcinoma. The CDR3 DNA follows: TGTGCCAGCAGCCAATACACCGGGGAGCTGTTTTTT. Its protein product is CASSQYTGELFF.